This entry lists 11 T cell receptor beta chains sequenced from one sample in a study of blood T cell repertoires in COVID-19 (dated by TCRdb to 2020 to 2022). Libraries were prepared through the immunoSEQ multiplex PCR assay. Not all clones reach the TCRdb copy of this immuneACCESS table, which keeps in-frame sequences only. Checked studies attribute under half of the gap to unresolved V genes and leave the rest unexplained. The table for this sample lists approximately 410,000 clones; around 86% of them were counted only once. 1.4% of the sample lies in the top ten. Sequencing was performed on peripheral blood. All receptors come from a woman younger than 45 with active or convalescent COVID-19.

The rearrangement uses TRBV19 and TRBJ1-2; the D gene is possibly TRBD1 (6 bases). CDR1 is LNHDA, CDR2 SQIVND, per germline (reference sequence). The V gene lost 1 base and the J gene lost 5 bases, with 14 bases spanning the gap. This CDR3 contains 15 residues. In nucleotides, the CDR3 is TGTGCCAGTAGTATAGCGGACAGCCGTCGGTATGGCTACACCTTC. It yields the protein CASSIADSRRYGYTF.

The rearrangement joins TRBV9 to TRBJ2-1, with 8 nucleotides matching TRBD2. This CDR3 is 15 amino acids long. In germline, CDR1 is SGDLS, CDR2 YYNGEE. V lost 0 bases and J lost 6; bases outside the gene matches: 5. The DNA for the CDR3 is TGTGCCAGCAGCGTAGGTCTAGCGGGCCTCAATGAGCAGTTCTTC. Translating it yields CASSVGLAGLNEQFF.

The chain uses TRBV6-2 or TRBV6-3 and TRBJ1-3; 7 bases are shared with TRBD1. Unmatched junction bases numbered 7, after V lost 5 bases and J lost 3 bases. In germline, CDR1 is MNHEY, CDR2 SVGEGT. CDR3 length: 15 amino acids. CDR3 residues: CASSLTGSLGNTIYF. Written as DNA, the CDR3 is TGTGCCAGCAGTCTGACAGGGAGTCTTGGAAACACCATATATTTT.

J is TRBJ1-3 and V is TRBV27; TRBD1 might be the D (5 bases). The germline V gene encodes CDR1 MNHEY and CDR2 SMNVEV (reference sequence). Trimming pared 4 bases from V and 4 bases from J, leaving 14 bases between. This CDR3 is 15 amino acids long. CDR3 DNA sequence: TGTGCCAGCAGTTCCCCAGGGTTGAAAGGAAACACCATATATTTT. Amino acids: CASSSPGLKGNTIYF.

CDR3 amino acids: CASSHPTGTGTEAFF. In nucleotides, the CDR3 is TGTGCCAGCAGTCACCCGACAGGGACTGGGACTGAAGCTTTCTTT. The rearrangement joins TRBV6-2 or TRBV6-3 to TRBJ1-1, with 7 bases identical to TRBD1. J gave up 5 bases and V 5 bases, and 11 bases lay outside the gene matches. CDR3 length: 15 residues. CDR1 MNHEY and CDR2 SVGEGT come from the germline V gene.

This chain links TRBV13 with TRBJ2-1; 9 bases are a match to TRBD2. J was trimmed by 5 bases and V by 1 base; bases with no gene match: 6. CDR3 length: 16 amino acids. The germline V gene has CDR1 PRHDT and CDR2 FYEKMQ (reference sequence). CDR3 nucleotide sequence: TGTGCCAGCAGCTTAGAAGGACTAGCGACCGACAATGAGCAGTTCTTC. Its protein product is CASSLEGLATDNEQFF. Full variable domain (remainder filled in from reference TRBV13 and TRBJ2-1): AAGVIQSPRHLIKEKRETATLKCYPIPRHDTVYWYQQGPGQDPQFLISFYEKMQSDKGSIPDRFSAQQFSDYHSELNMSSLELGDSALYFCASSLEGLATDNEQFFGPGTRLTVL.

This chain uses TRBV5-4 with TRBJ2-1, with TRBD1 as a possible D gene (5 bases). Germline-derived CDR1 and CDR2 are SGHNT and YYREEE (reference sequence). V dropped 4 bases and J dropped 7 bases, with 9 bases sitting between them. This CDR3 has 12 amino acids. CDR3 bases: TGTGCCAGCAGCCAGACAGAGAATGAGCAGTTCTTC. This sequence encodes CASSQTENEQFF.

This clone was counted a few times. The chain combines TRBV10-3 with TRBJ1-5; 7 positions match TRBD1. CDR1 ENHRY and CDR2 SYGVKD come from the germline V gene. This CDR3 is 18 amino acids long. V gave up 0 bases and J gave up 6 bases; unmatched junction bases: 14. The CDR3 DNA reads TGTGCCATCAGTGAGTCGTATGTCCAACAGGGGTTCATTCAGCCCCAGCATTTT. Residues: CAISESYVQQGFIQPQHF.

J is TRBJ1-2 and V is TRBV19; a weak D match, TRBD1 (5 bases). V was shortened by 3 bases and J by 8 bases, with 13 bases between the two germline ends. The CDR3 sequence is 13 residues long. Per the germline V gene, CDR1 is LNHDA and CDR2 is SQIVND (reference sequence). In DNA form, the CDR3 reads TGTGCCAGTAGTATGGGAGGGGCGACCGGCTACACCTTC. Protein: CASSMGGATGYTF.

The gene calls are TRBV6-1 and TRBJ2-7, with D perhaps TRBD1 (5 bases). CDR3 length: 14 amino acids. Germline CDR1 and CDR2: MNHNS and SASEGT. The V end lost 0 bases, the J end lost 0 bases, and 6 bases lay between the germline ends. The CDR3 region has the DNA TGTGCCAGCAGTGAAGCGGGGCTCTCCTACGAGCAGTACTTC. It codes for CASSEAGLSYEQYF.

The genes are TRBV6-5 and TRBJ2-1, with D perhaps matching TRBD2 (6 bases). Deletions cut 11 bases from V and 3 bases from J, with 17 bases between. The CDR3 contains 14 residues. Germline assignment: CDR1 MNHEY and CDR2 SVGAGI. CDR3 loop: CAGNGGLHYNEQFF. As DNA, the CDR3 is TGTGCCGGCAACGGAGGGCTACACTACAATGAGCAGTTCTTC.